This T cell receptor beta chain originates from a study of cytomegalovirus exposure and HLA in healthy donors. Points on this clone: What it binds is not known.

This CDR3 comprises 16 residues. Germline V gene sequence: CDR1 SEHNR, CDR2 FQNEAQ (reference sequence). The junction had 9 bases not matched to a gene; V was cut back by 5 bases and J by 4 bases. Study results and caveats: Of the V segments, some could not be distinguished, including TRBV6-2 and TRBV6-3, and were excluded. Later analysis suggested most CMV-associated TCR beta chains were HLA-restricted.

The PCR employed 60 Vbeta primers together with 13 Jbeta primers. As originally analysed: There were about 80 million unique TCR beta chains by a later count, and some 12 million of them were shared. Only in-frame clones appear in the TCRdb table, and some are missing; sequencing was by immunoSEQ multiplex PCR. The V and J calls and clone size are taken from that table; D and trimming were inferred from the DNA. Of some 150,000 clones listed, roughly four fifths were seen once; the top ten hold about 3.8%. This chain links TRBV7-9 with TRBJ2-5; TRBD2 agrees at 11 bases. This receptor was obtained from a man aged 35 to 55 in good health and CMV-seropositive. Sequencing input: PBMCs. For the CDR3, the DNA is TGTGCCAGCAGCCCCTTAGCGGGAGGGCGTGGAGAGACCCAGTACTTC. Its translation: CASSPLAGGRGETQYF.